The 32 T cell receptor beta chains given below trace back to one sample, sequenced in a study of blood T cell repertoires in COVID-19. Data came from immunoSEQ multiplex PCR; TCRdb stores just in-frame clones and leaves some out. The data contain around 140,000 clones, just under 85% of them singletons. What was sequenced was PBMCs or T cells enriched from blood (not recorded which). These receptors were collected from a woman between 45 and 60 years old with acute COVID-19.

The chain carries TRBV11-3 and TRBJ2-7; 8 bases are a match to TRBD1. This CDR3 is built from 14 residues. Unmatched junction bases numbered 6, after V lost 5 bases and J lost 3 bases. Per the germline V gene, CDR1 is SGHNT and CDR2 is YENEEA. The CDR3 DNA reads as TGTGCCAGCAGCCGAGACGGGACAGGCTACGAGCAGTACTTC. This encodes CASSRDGTGYEQYF.

This clone was counted a single time. This chain links TRBV6-2 or TRBV6-3 with TRBJ1-5; 8 nucleotides agree with TRBD1. V lost 3 bases, J lost 7 bases, and 5 bases stayed unmatched. Looked up from germline, CDR1 is MNHEY and CDR2 is SVGEGT. This CDR3 spans 14 amino acids. CDR3 protein: CASSYGQGRQPQHF. CDR3 in DNA: TGTGCCAGCAGTTATGGACAGGGAAGACAGCCCCAGCATTTT.

The chain is built from TRBV18 and TRBJ2-1; D might be TRBD2 (6 bases). V was pared by 2 bases and J by 5 bases, with 13 bases between. Per the germline V gene, CDR1 is KGHSH and CDR2 is LQKENI. The CDR3 totals 15 residues. The CDR3 nucleotides read TGTGCCAGCTCACCATTCTCAGCGGGCCACAATGAGCAGTTCTTC. Translation gives CASSPFSAGHNEQFF. The complete variable domain, with remaining parts taken from reference TRBV18 and TRBJ2-1, reads NAGVMQNPRHLVRRRGQEARLRCSPMKGHSHVYWYRQLPEEGLKFMVYLQKENIIDESGMPKERFSAEFPKEGPSILRIQQVVRGDSAAYFCASSPFSAGHNEQFFGPGTRLTVL.

This clone turned up a few times. The gene calls are TRBV19 and TRBJ2-2; TRBD2 matches 9 bases. Germline CDR1 and CDR2: LNHDA and SQIVND (reference sequence). Unmatched junction bases numbered 11, after V lost 5 bases and J lost 4 bases. The CDR3 runs to 17 residues. The CDR3 DNA follows: TGTGCCAGTAGTCATAGCGGGAGCGCTCGCGGCACCGGGGAGCTGTTTTTT. Protein: CASSHSGSARGTGELFF.

The rearrangement uses TRBV4-2 and TRBJ2-1; 8 positions agree with TRBD2. Germline V gene data show CDR1 as LGHNA and CDR2 as YNFKEQ. V lost 4 bases, J lost 11 bases, and 7 bases stayed unmatched. The length of the CDR3 is 13 residues. The CDR3 reads CASSPGGGWKQFF. CDR3 sequence (DNA): TGTGCCAGCAGCCCCGGGGGGGGCTGGAAGCAGTTCTTC.

The chain employs TRBV2 and TRBJ1-2; 10 positions match TRBD1. The CDR3 is 15 residues long. Losses at the gene ends were 6 bases for V and 5 bases for J; bases not matched to a gene: 9. Germline V CDR1 and CDR2: SNHLY, FYNNEI. DNA for the CDR3: TGTGCCAGCAGCGAAAGACAGGGGGCAGGGTATGGCTACACCTTC. Its protein product is CASSERQGAGYGYTF.

The rearrangement uses TRBV5-1 and TRBJ2-2, with TRBD1 matching 11 bases. V lost 2 bases and J lost 6; bases outside the gene matches: 3. The CDR3 totals 15 residues. Germline V gives CDR1 SGHRS, CDR2 YFSETQ. As DNA, the CDR3 is TGCGCCAGCAGCTTTGGGGGACAGGGGGCCGGGGAGCTGTTTTTT. This gives the protein CASSFGGQGAGELFF.

CDR3 nucleotides: TGTGCCAGCAGCTCGACTGACCGCTCCTACGAGCAGTACTTC. It codes for CASSSTDRSYEQYF. The chain uses TRBV7-2 and TRBJ2-7; no firm D call. This CDR3 has 14 residues. CDR1 is SGHTA and CDR2 is FQGNSA in the germline V gene. Trimming cost V 4 bases and J 0 bases, with 10 bases left between them.

The chain joins TRBV7-2 to TRBJ2-1; TRBD2 matches at 10 bases. V shed 4 bases and J 6 bases; nucleotides not matched to a gene: 9. The CDR3 has 16 amino acids. The germline gives CDR1 SGHTA, CDR2 FQGNSA. The CDR3 protein is CASSSRKGLAINEQFF. The CDR3, as DNA: TGTGCCAGCAGCTCTAGAAAGGGACTAGCGATCAATGAGCAGTTCTTC.

V and J are TRBV6-5 and TRBJ2-5; no clear D gene. The CDR3 spans 15 residues. Germline assignment: CDR1 MNHEY and CDR2 SVGAGI. With 0 bases removed from V and 3 bases from J, the gap between germline ends came to 11 bases. The CDR3 nucleotides are TGTGCCAGCAGTTACTCAGTCTCACCTAAAGAGACCCAGTACTTC. This encodes CASSYSVSPKETQYF.

The V gene is TRBV6-5, the J gene TRBJ2-1, with 14 bases identical to TRBD2. The germline V gene encodes CDR1 MNHEY and CDR2 SVGAGI. CDR3 size: 16 residues. V trimming: 4 bases; J trimming: 5 bases; junction bases outside the gene matches: 4. The CDR3 is CASSSGLAGGNNEQFF. Here the CDR3 DNA reads TGTGCCAGCAGTTCCGGACTAGCGGGGGGTAACAATGAGCAGTTCTTC.

The genes are TRBV24-1 and TRBJ1-5, with D hard to call. Trimming shortened V by 1 base and J by 2 bases, and 2 bases separated the two germline ends. This CDR3 is 13 amino acids long. Per germline, CDR1 KGHDR and CDR2 SFDVKD. CDR3 region: CATSDFGNQPQHF. CDR3 DNA: TGTGCCACCAGTGATTTCGGCAATCAGCCCCAGCATTTT.

The chain carries TRBV6-1 and TRBJ2-5; D remains unclear. Germline CDR1 reads MNHNS; CDR2 reads SASEGT. The CDR3 runs 14 residues. With 1 base removed from V and 2 bases from J, the gap between germline ends came to 8 bases. The CDR3 DNA reads TGTGCCAGCAGTGAAGGGGCAGTACAAGAGACCCAGTACTTC. This codes for CASSEGAVQETQYF.

The chain employs TRBV10-3 and TRBJ2-5; 9 bases align to TRBD1. Trimming removed 7 bases from V and 2 bases from J; junction bases left unmatched: 5. The CDR3 runs to 14 residues. From germline, CDR1 is ENHRY and CDR2 SYGVKD. The CDR3 nucleotides are TGTGCCATCATCCCGACAGGGGGGCAAGAGACCCAGTACTTC. It encodes CAIIPTGGQETQYF.

There are a few counts of this clone. This chain joins TRBV6-5 and TRBJ1-1; 9 bases agree with TRBD1. Per germline, CDR1 MNHEY and CDR2 SVGAGI. J gave up 2 bases and V 8 bases, and 6 bases lay outside the gene matches. The CDR3 runs 14 residues. CDR3 loop: CASLRTGVNTEAFF. The CDR3, as DNA: TGTGCCAGCCTCCGGACAGGGGTAAACACTGAAGCTTTCTTT.

The V and J genes are TRBV28 and TRBJ1-4; 8 bases line up with TRBD1. CDR1 and CDR2 (germline): MDHEN, SYDVKM. Germline trimming cut 2 bases from V and 10 bases from J; bases unmatched to any gene: 9. There are 15 residues in the CDR3. As DNA, the CDR3 is TGTGCCAGCAGTTTACCGGGACAGGAAAGCCGAAAACTGTTTTTT. Protein product: CASSLPGQESRKLFF. The whole variable domain, filled in from reference TRBV28 and TRBJ1-4, reads DVKVTQSSRYLVKRTGEKVFLECVQDMDHENMFWYRQDPGLGLRLIYFSYDVKMKEKGDIPEGYSVSREKKERFSLILESASTNQTSMYLCASSLPGQESRKLFFGSGTQLSVL.

J is TRBJ1-4 and V is TRBV6-5; weak D call: TRBD1 (6 bases). The CDR3 sequence is 14 residues long. Germline V CDR1 and CDR2: MNHEY, SVGAGI. V was cut by 7 bases and J by 3 bases, with 12 bases left in between. The CDR3 loop reads CASTKGGANEKLFF. The CDR3 DNA reads TGTGCCAGCACAAAAGGGGGGGCTAATGAAAAACTGTTTTTT.

The rearrangement uses TRBV11-3 and TRBJ1-2, with D perhaps matching TRBD1 (6 bases). CDR1 is SGHNT, CDR2 YENEEA, per germline. V was cut by 5 bases and J by 0 bases, with 16 bases left in between. There are 16 residues in the CDR3. CDR3 loop: CASSPGGQGTNYGYTF. DNA for the CDR3: TGTGCCAGCAGCCCCGGGGGGCAGGGCACTAACTATGGCTACACCTTC.

V and J are TRBV11-2 and TRBJ2-7, with a weak D call TRBD2 (5 bases). Germline assignment: CDR1 SGHAT and CDR2 FQNNGV. CDR3 length: 14 amino acids. Trimming stripped 4 bases from V and 0 bases from J, with 10 bases between. In DNA, the CDR3 is TGTGCCAGCAGCTCGGACTCTAACTCCTACGAGCAGTACTTC. Residues: CASSSDSNSYEQYF.

The chain combines TRBV11-3 with TRBJ2-5; the D gene is possibly TRBD1 (5 bases). This CDR3 is 11 amino acids long. The germline CDR1 and CDR2 sequences are SGHNT and YENEEA. V lost 1 base to trimming and J lost 9 bases, with 6 bases between them. The CDR3 protein is CASSLGGPQYF. Written as DNA, the CDR3 is TGTGCCAGCAGCTTAGGGGGCCCCCAGTACTTC.

The chain links TRBV5-1 to TRBJ1-2; no firm D call. V lost 5 bases and J lost 8, with 7 bases in between. Germline V gene sequence: CDR1 SGHRS, CDR2 YFSETQ. The CDR3 consists of 10 residues. The CDR3 region is CASSPSGYTF. For the CDR3, the DNA is TGCGCCAGCAGTCCTAGCGGCTACACCTTC.

This clone was counted a single time. This chain links TRBV2 with TRBJ2-5; tentatively, D is TRBD1 (6 bases). The CDR3 is 13 amino acids. V was trimmed by 7 bases and J by 4 bases, leaving 13 bases between them. CDR1 is SNHLY, CDR2 FYNNEI, per germline. The CDR3 loop is CASNVRGRETQYF. The CDR3 nucleotides read TGTGCCAGCAACGTCAGGGGTCGAGAGACCCAGTACTTC.

CDR3: CSVGLRKEKAFF. As DNA, the CDR3 is TGCAGCGTTGGCTTACGGAAGGAGAAAGCTTTCTTT. The chain is built from TRBV29-1 and TRBJ1-1; D not certain. Germline V gene sequence: CDR1 SQVTM, CDR2 ANQGSEA. V gave up 4 bases and J gave up 9 bases, with 15 bases separating them. CDR3 length equals 12 residues.

The rearrangement links TRBV4-2 to TRBJ1-1; 9 bases are a match to TRBD1. The CDR3 has 16 residues. With 1 base clipped from V and 3 bases from J, the junction kept 6 bases outside the gene matches. Germline V gives CDR1 LGHNA, CDR2 YNFKEQ. The CDR3: CASSQGLGQGYTEAFF. The CDR3 DNA reads TGTGCCAGCAGCCAAGGGCTTGGACAGGGGTACACTGAAGCTTTCTTT.

The rearrangement uses TRBV7-2 and TRBJ1-5, with 10 bases aligning to TRBD1. Germline V lookup: CDR1 SGHTA, CDR2 FQGNSA. CDR3 length: 17 amino acids. Trimming took 5 bases from V and 6 from J; bases not matched to a gene: 13. The CDR3 sequence: CASSHRQGAVEGQPQHF. CDR3 DNA sequence: TGTGCCAGCAGCCACAGACAGGGGGCCGTTGAGGGTCAGCCCCAGCATTTT. Supplemented by reference TRBV7-2 and TRBJ1-5, the full variable domain reads GAGVSQSPSNKVTEKGKDVELRCDPISGHTALYWYRQSLGQGLEFLIYFQGNSAPDKSGLPSDRFSAERTGGSVSTLTIQRTQQEDSAVYLCASSHRQGAVEGQPQHFGDGTRLSIL.

This clone appeared a single time. This chain uses TRBV6-1 with TRBJ2-5, with D possibly matching TRBD2 (5 bases). In germline, CDR1 is MNHNS, CDR2 SASEGT. Trimming stripped 2 bases from V and 5 bases from J, with 9 bases between. The CDR3 spans 13 residues. CDR3 sequence reads: CASSEWGEETQYF. The CDR3 DNA sequence: TGTGCCAGCAGTGAATGGGGAGAGGAGACCCAGTACTTC.

The chain recombines TRBV5-6 with TRBJ1-3, with D maybe TRBD1 (6 bases). The germline V gene encodes CDR1 SGHDT and CDR2 YYEEEE. The CDR3 consists of 17 residues. V dropped 1 base and J dropped 4 bases, with 18 bases sitting between them. The CDR3 loop is CASSLFRTARVGNTIYF. In DNA, the CDR3 is TGTGCCAGCAGCTTGTTCAGGACAGCCAGAGTCGGAAACACCATATATTTT.

The rearrangement links TRBV7-9 to TRBJ1-1, with 9 positions matching TRBD1. Trimming at V came to 1 base and at J to 3 bases, leaving 3 bases not matched to a gene. The length of the CDR3 is 15 residues. Looked up from germline, CDR1 is SEHNR and CDR2 is FQNEAQ (reference sequence). In DNA, the CDR3 is TGTGCCAGCAGCTTAGGCGGGACAGGGTACACTGAAGCTTTCTTT. The encoded protein is CASSLGGTGYTEAFF.

The chain couples TRBV6-9 to TRBJ2-1; the D is unclear. V was pared by 4 bases and J by 9 bases, with 16 bases between. The V gene's germline CDR1 is MNHGY and CDR2 SVAAGI. The CDR3 length is 14 residues. CDR3 nucleotide sequence: TGTGCCAGCAGTTCCCGCCACTTTTCGGGTGAGCAGTTCTTC. It yields the protein CASSSRHFSGEQFF.

This clone was seen more than once but under ten times. The chain carries TRBV29-1 and TRBJ2-7; 11 nucleotides line up with TRBD2. V shed 6 bases and J 5 bases; nucleotides not matched to a gene: 9. CDR3 length: 14 residues. Germline-derived CDR1 and CDR2 are SQVTM and ANQGSEA. The CDR3 sequence: CSVSTSGRKNEQYF. CDR3 DNA sequence: TGCAGCGTGTCCACTAGCGGGAGAAAGAACGAGCAGTACTTC.

The chain couples TRBV28 to TRBJ2-3; 7 bases are a match to TRBD2. The V segment lost 6 bases and the J segment 4 bases; nucleotides outside the gene matches: 7. From germline, CDR1 is MDHEN and CDR2 SYDVKM. CDR3 length: 14 residues. The CDR3 DNA follows: TGTGCCAGCAGGGATGGGGGGGAGGCAGATACGCAGTATTTT. Its protein is CASRDGGEADTQYF.

This clone is judged medium-sized (0.01 to 0.1%). The chain recombines TRBV3-1 (or the pseudogene TRBV3-2) with TRBJ1-5; the D gene is possibly TRBD1 (5 bases). Germline V gene lookup returns CDR1 LGHDT and CDR2 YNNKEL (reference sequence). The CDR3 consists of 17 residues. V gave up 4 bases and J gave up 7 bases, with 23 bases separating them. The CDR3 sequence is CASSLTRRREGGQPQHF. The CDR3 region has the DNA TGTGCCAGCAGCCTTACCCGCCGCAGGGAGGGAGGGCAGCCCCAGCATTTT.